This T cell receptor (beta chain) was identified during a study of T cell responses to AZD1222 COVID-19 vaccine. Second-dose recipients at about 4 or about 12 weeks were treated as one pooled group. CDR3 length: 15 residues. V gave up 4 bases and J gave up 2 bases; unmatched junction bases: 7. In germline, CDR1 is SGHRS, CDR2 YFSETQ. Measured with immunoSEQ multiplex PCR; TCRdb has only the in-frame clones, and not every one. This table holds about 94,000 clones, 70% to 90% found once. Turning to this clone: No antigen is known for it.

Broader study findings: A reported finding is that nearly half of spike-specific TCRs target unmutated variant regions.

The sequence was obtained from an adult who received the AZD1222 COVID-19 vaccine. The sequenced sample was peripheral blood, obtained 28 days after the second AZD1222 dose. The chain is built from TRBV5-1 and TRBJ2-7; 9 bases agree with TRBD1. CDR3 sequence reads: CASSGTDRGTYEQYF. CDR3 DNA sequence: TGCGCCAGCAGCGGGACGGACAGGGGCACCTACGAGCAGTACTTC. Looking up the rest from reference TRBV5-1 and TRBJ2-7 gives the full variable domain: KAGVTQTPRYLIKTRGQQVTLSCSPISGHRSVSWYQQTPGQGLQFLFEYFSETQRNKGNFPGRFSGRQFSNSRSEMNVSTLELGDSALYLCASSGTDRGTYEQYFGPGTRLTVT.